A selection of T cell receptor beta chains follows, all from one sample in a study of blood T cells in healthy people across ages. TCRdb redid the calling of the 5' RACE reads with MiXCR, one entry per CDR3 protein. The data hold roughly 1,700,000 distinct CDR3 sequences, with 28% observed a single time. Sequencing was done on a sample of blood. These receptors originate from a woman aged 25 to 39 in good health. The conserved cysteine and the conserved F or W are not part of the CDR3 here.

J,V,CDR3
-,TRBV5-1,ASSSNRGGSSYNEQY
TRBJ2-7,TRBV20-1,SARRGLAGIHEQY
TRBJ2-1,TRBV5-1,ASKIGRGQGREETQF
TRBJ2-7,TRBV20-1,SAPPNPGNEQY
TRBJ1-2,TRBV29-1,SAEGEGYT
TRBJ2-7,TRBV20-1,SAYGTSGRKSYEQY
TRBJ2-7,TRBV6-6,ASRIAGGPDEQY
TRBJ1-1,TRBV18,ASSPPLRNTEAF
TRBJ1-2,TRBV28,ATMTGGSGYT
TRBJ2-5,TRBV6-6,ASGWGLAGETQY
TRBJ2-1,TRBV19,TSSIRTSGFTRNEQF
TRBJ1-1,TRBV3-1,ASSPLRGRTEAF
TRBJ1-4,TRBV5-5,ASSSRQGDLF
TRBJ2-1,TRBV28,ASSPASYNEQF
TRBJ1-2,TRBV20-1,SAGGGQGYGYT
TRBJ2-5,TRBV20-1,SASTLGETQY
TRBJ1-2,TRBV12-3/TRBV12-4,ASSFRDSTYGYT
TRBJ2-7,TRBV7-9,ASSPREGESYEQY
TRBJ2-1,TRBV20-1,SARDRLAAGDEQF
TRBJ2-3,TRBV7-8,ASSLNALWIQSDTQY
TRBJ2-5,TRBV20-1,SARPRNSYNEQY
TRBJ2-1,TRBV6-2/TRBV6-3,ASSFHRTSGNYNEQF
TRBJ1-2,TRBV6-5,ASSYRQFNYGYT
TRBJ2-7,TRBV7-2,ASSFGGATYEQY
TRBJ2-1,TRBV20-1,SATQARGWSSNEQF
TRBJ1-3,TRBV10-3,AISDPPGNTIY
TRBJ2-5,TRBV12-3/TRBV12-4,ASSPSRYGQY
TRBJ1-5,TRBV7-2,ASSLRDRGNQPQH
TRBJ2-7,TRBV5-1,ASSFGTSETRY
TRBJ2-2,TRBV7-3,ASSPQAGGPGTGELF
TRBJ2-5,TRBV9,ASSVDLGQETQY
TRBJ2-7,TRBV7-3,ASSRTGVDEQY
TRBJ2-2,TRBV29-1,SVVGSGANTGELF
TRBJ1-1,TRBV7-9,ASSPPAFGTEAF
TRBJ1-1,TRBV7-9,ASSLFEAAF
TRBJ2-5,TRBV2,ASSDQGLQRETQY
TRBJ2-7,TRBV5-6,ASSSGLAGLSSYEQY
TRBJ1-4,TRBV10-3,AIRIRGAEKLF
TRBJ2-7,TRBV5-6,ASSLRRPGGYEQY
TRBJ1-4,TRBV6-1,ASTQGSGKLF
TRBJ1-6,TRBV7-2,ASSSDRPGNSPLH
TRBJ2-1,TRBV7-2,ASSLALTGGPHEQF
TRBJ2-5,TRBV7-2,ASSLDRGAETQY
TRBJ2-3,TRBV20-1,SASDRGRTDTQY
TRBJ2-7,TRBV12-3/TRBV12-4,ASSSGTGKGYEQY
TRBJ1-2,TRBV6-5,ASRNPSIYGYT
TRBJ2-3,TRBV4-3,ASSQEGGEPDTQY
TRBJ2-1,TRBV20-1,SASTGGGNEQF
TRBJ2-5,TRBV4-1,ASSQAGQGAGEQY
TRBJ2-1,TRBV12-3/TRBV12-4,ASSLFLEGVYNEQF
TRBJ2-5,TRBV15,AASPGGPSPQETQY
TRBJ2-7,TRBV3-1,ASSQILAGPYEQY
TRBJ2-5,TRBV11-2,ASSRGGASGGISDQY
TRBJ1-2,TRBV29-1,SVDSTGSGYT
TRBJ2-1,TRBV5-1,ASSLSGRFNNEQF